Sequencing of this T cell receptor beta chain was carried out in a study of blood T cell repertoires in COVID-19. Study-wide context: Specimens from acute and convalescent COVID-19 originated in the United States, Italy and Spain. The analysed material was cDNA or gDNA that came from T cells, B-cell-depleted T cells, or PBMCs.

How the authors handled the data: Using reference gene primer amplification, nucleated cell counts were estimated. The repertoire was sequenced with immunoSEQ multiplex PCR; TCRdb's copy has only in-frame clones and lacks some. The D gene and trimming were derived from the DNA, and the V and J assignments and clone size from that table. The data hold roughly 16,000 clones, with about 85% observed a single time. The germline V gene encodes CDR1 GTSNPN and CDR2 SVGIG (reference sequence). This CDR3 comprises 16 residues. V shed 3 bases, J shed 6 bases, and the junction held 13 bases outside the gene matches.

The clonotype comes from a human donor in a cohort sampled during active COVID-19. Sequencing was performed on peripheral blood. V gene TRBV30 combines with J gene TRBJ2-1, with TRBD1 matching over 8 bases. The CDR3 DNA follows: TGTGCCTGGAGCGGCAAGCCCCCGGGACAGGTCAATGAGCAGTTCTTC. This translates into CAWSGKPPGQVNEQFF. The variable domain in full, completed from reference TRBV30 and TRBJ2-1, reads SQTIHQWPATLVQPVGSPLSLECTVEGTSNPNLYWYRQAAGRGLQLLFYSVGIGQISSEVPQNLSASRPQDRQFILSSKKLLLSDSGFYLCAWSGKPPGQVNEQFFGPGTRLTVL.